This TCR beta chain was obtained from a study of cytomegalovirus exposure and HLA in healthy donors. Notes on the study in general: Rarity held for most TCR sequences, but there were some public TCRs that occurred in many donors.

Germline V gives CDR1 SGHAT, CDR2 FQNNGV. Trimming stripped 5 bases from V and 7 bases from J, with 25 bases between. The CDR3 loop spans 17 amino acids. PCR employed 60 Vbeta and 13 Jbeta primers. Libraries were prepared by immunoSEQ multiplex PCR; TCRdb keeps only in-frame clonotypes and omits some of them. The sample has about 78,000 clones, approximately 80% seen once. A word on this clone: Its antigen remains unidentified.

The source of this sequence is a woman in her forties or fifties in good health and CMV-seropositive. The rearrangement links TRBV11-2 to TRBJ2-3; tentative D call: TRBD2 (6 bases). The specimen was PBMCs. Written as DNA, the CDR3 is TGTGCCAGCAGCCCCCTAGGGAGGTTTGGGAGCGGAAATACGCAGTATTTT. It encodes CASSPLGRFGSGNTQYF. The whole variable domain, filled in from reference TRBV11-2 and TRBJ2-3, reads EAGVAQSPRYKIIEKRQSVAFWCNPISGHATLYWYQQILGQGPKLLIQFQNNGVVDDSQLPKDRFSAERLKGVDSTLKIQPAKLEDSAVYLCASSPLGRFGSGNTQYFGPGTRLTVL.